A single sample gave rise to the 5 T cell receptor beta chains below, sequenced in a study of post-analysis software for immune sequencing data. Presence of unique molecular identifiers characterized the TCR beta cDNA libraries. From the PCR reads, TCRdb called clonotypes with MiXCR, one entry per CDR3 protein. The sample lists about 400,000 distinct CDR3 sequences; less than 40% were seen once. These receptors' targets are unknown. Overall study results and limits: TRBV segments more frequent in patients than in controls numbered roughly 5 and included TRBV5-6, TRBV5-1 and TRBV20-1.

The sample was blood. These receptor sequences come from a girl aged 10-17 years with multiple sclerosis.

This clonotype was seen a handful of times. V usage is TRBV6-6 and J usage is TRBJ2-7; perhaps TRBD2 as D (5 bases). The CDR3 runs to 12 residues. V was shortened by 2 bases and J by 5 bases, with 7 bases between the two germline ends. Germline assignment: CDR1 MNHNY and CDR2 SVGAGI (reference sequence). The CDR3 reads CASSYPGNEQYF. The CDR3 DNA reads as TGTGCCAGCAGTTACCCCGGGAACGAGCAGTACTTC.

The chain joins TRBV2 to TRBJ2-7; TRBD1 or TRBD2 may be the D gene (6 bases each). This CDR3 region has 14 residues. Trimming removed 2 bases at V and 4 bases at J, with 12 bases between. The V gene's germline CDR1 is SNHLY and CDR2 FYNNEI. CDR3 region: CASSERGRVYEQYF. The CDR3 region has the DNA TGTGCCAGCAGTGAACGGGGGCGCGTTTACGAGCAGTACTTC.

The rearrangement uses TRBV28 and TRBJ2-1, with D tentatively TRBD1 (5 bases). Germline CDR1 reads MDHEN; CDR2 reads SYDVKM. The CDR3 extends over 12 amino acids. Trimming took off 6 bases at V and 11 bases at J, with 14 bases between the two ends. In nucleotides, the CDR3 is TGTGCCAGCAGAACCCTCCAGGGAAAGCAGTTCTTC. Translation gives CASRTLQGKQFF.

The rearrangement joins TRBV4-1 to TRBJ2-6; D uncertain. Germline CDR1 is MGHRA and CDR2 is YSYEKL. Trimming removed 0 bases from V and 4 bases from J, with 10 bases in between. This CDR3 spans 16 amino acids. The CDR3: CASSQDEAAGANVLTF. The CDR3 DNA sequence: TGCGCCAGCAGCCAAGATGAGGCTGCAGGGGCCAACGTCCTGACTTTC.

This clonotype was observed a handful of times. One end of the junction varies from germline; a read error may be responsible. J is TRBJ2-3 and V is TRBV7-2; TRBD2 is a possible D gene (7 bases). This CDR3 region has 16 residues. The V gene's germline CDR1 is SGHTA and CDR2 FQGNSA. This chain's CDR3 is CASSLGGAGIADTQYF. The CDR3, as DNA: TGTGCCAGCAGTTTAGGGGGGGCAGGGATTGCAGATACGCAGTATTTT.